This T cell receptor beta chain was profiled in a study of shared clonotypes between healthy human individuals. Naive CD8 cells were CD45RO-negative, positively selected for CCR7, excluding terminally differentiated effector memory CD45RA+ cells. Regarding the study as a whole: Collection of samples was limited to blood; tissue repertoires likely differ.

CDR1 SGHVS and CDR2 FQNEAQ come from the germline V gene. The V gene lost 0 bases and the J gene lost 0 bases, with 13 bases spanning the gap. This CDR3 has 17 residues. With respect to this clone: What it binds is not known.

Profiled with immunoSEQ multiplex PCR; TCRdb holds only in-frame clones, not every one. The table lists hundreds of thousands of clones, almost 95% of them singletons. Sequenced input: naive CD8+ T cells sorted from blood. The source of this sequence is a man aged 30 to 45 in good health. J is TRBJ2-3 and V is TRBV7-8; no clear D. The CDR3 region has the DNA TGTGCCAGCAGCTTAGCTGGCAGCCTACGGAGCACAGATACGCAGTATTTT. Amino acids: CASSLAGSLRSTDTQYF.